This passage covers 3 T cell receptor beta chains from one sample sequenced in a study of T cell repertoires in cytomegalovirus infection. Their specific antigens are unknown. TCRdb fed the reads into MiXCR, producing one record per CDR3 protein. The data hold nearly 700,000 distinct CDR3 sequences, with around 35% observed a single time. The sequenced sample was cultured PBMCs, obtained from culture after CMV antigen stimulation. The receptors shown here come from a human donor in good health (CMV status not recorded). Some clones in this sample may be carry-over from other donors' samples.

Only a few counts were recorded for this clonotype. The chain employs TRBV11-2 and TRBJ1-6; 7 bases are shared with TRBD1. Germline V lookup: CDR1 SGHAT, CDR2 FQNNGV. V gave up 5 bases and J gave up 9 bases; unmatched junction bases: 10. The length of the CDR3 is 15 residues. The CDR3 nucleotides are TGTGCCAGCAGCCATACCGGGACAGAGACTTCACCCCTCCACTTT. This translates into CASSHTGTETSPLHF.

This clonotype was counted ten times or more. The CDR3 DNA is TGTGCCAGCAGCCCAGGGGACACCGTCACAGATACGCAGTATTTT. Its translation is CASSPGDTVTDTQYF. This rearrangement joins TRBV7-2 to TRBJ2-3; weak D call: TRBD1 (6 bases). Trimming removed 5 bases from V and 2 bases from J, with 14 bases in between. The CDR3 sequence is 15 residues long. Per germline, CDR1 SGHTA and CDR2 FQGNSA.

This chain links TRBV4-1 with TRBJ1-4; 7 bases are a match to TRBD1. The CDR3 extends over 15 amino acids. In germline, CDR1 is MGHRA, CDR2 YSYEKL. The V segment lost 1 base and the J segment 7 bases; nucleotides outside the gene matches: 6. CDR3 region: CASSQAPQGGEKLFF. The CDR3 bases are TGCGCCAGCAGCCAAGCGCCCCAGGGGGGTGAAAAACTGTTTTTT.